This T cell receptor (beta chain) was obtained from a study of identical twins (TCRdb year 2016). In terms of the full investigation: To test whether fetal clonotypes persist, this study deep-sequenced TCR alpha and beta repertoires from monozygotic twins, from unrelated adults of various ages, and from cord blood. To rule out contamination, replicate twin experiments were performed at different times with different library preparation protocols. General findings and caveats noted by the study authors: Compared with coincidental sharing between unrelated individuals, an excess of low generation-probability sequences was observed among out-of-frame TCR alpha sequences shared between twins. Invariant T cells such as MAIT and iNKT could partly confound zero-insertion analyses, though diverse VJ usage argued against this for most clonotypes. Fewer insertions were carried by abundant cord blood beta clonotypes; a weaker similar trend was observed in young adult naive repertoires, while no such trend was observed in memory repertoires. Because the same donors could not be followed over many years, conclusions were based on cross-sectional statistical analysis. Excess twin sharing in beta out-of-frame sequences was weaker because fewer shared sequences lowered the signal-to-noise ratio. Out-of-frame TCR alpha sharing in monozygotic twins was systematically underestimated by recombination models, whereas sharing between unrelated individuals was in agreement with the recombination models.

Libraries were made using 5' RACE. Sequencing was carried out with an Illumina HiSeq 2000. Template switching introduced a universal primer binding site; the final cDNA contained a unique molecular identifier, enabling accurate counting of TCR cDNA molecules. First-strand cDNA for TCR alpha and beta chains was synthesized from specific primers in the conserved constant-segment region. To control for contamination, every cDNA library carried two barcodes: a SMART-Mk sample barcode plus Illumina barcodes. Two successive PCR steps introduced TruSeq adapter sequences along with Illumina sample barcodes. The TCR alpha and beta cDNA libraries were sequenced on the Illumina HiSeq platform using custom primers. Under the source paper's analysis protocol: Unique molecular identifiers were extracted from raw reads with MiGEC, and CDR3 positions were determined with MiXCR. Recombination models were inferred per individual with the repgenHMM and IGoR tools using an EM algorithm. Shared clonotypes were analyzed with the tcR package in R, and sharing was normalized by the product of cloneset sizes. To study raw recombination without the effects of thymic and clonal selection, out-of-frame nonproductive sequences were analyzed. Starting from the raw public reads, TCRdb applied fastp trimming at Q25, assembled clones with MiXCR and retained in-frame beta chains. Every CDR3 protein is listed once, alongside the most common genes and DNA of its rows. The authors' filters were not applied to this entry. Recorded for this sample are about 660,000 distinct CDR3 sequences; 8.5% to 9.5% of them occurred a single time. The ten largest clones take up 0.98% of the sample.

Only healthy Caucasian donors were included. Three pairs of female monozygotic twins, all aged 18 to 29 years, were included in the twin cohort. The RNA used for TCR libraries was isolated from peripheral blood mononuclear cells. A distance of 5 bases separates the germline ends of V and J, which lose 0 bases and 5 bases respectively. The germline V gene (reference sequence) gives CDR1 as MNHNY and CDR2 as SVGAGI. Counted from cysteine to phenylalanine, this CDR3 has 12 amino acids. Just CDR3 DNA is preserved here, 36 bases in frame from base 1. Turning to this clonotype: This clone's antigen is unknown. Base quality data are lacking; no much larger clone is found one base away.

A further study also used this sample, focusing on yellow fever vaccine responses in identical twins. The second source states: According to the authors, the vaccine-induced T cell response in identical twins seemed to be partly convergent and partly specific to each individual. Focusing on identical twins, the study followed the T cell clones that responded to the vaccine, and did so with precision.

The receptor's source is a young woman in good health. The chain employs TRBV6-6 and TRBJ2-7, with no confident D gene call. Sequencing was done on a sample of PBMCs. The sequenced DNA: TGTGCCAGCAGTTACTCCACCGACGAGCAGTACTTC. This encodes CASSYSTDEQYF.